Listed here is a single T cell receptor beta chain. The CDR3 consists of 14 residues. Germline CDR1 reads MDHEN; CDR2 reads SYDVKM. The V end lost 3 bases, the J end lost 7 bases, and 12 bases lay between the germline ends. This record comes from a study of T cell responses to AZD1222 COVID-19 vaccine. The repertoire was sequenced with immunoSEQ multiplex PCR; TCRdb's copy has only in-frame clones and lacks some. The sample has over 100,000 clones, roughly nine tenths seen once. This clonotype was obtained from an adult in good health. The starting material was peripheral blood, obtained on day 0 of AZD1222 vaccination. J is TRBJ1-4 and V is TRBV28; D perhaps matches TRBD1 (5 bases). The CDR3 reads CASSLSGLGEKLFF. In DNA, the CDR3 is TGTGCCAGCAGTTTGTCAGGGCTCGGTGAAAAACTGTTTTTT.